These 25 T cell receptor beta chains were all obtained from the same sample, sequenced in a study of shared clonotypes between healthy human individuals (dated by TCRdb to between 2020 and 2021). Library generation was performed with the immunoSEQ multiplex PCR assay. The immuneACCESS repertoire file appears here via TCRdb, limited to in-frame rearrangements. These files lack a portion of the clones; in checked studies, under half of the deficit traces to unresolved V genes, and the cause of the others is not known. For this sample the table gives 2 million to 3 million clones, of which approximately 93% were detected only once. The ten largest make up approximately 0.35% of the sample. Specimen: naive CD4+ T cells from PBMCs. The intended sense of this specimen's cell subset or site label: CD45RA+ positively selected. The receptors were sampled from a young man in good health. Some clones in this sample may be carry-over from other donors' samples.

J is TRBJ2-5 and V is TRBV18; 9 bases map to TRBD1. The V gene's germline CDR1 is KGHSH and CDR2 LQKENI. The CDR3 extends over 16 amino acids. The V gene end was trimmed by 3 bases and the J gene end by 3 bases; junction bases not matched to a gene: 8. The CDR3 DNA is TGTGCCAGCTCACCGGGACAGGGAAGGTACGAAGAGACCCAGTACTTC. Protein product: CASSPGQGRYEETQYF. Filled out from reference TRBV18 and TRBJ2-5, the complete variable domain reads NAGVMQNPRHLVRRRGQEARLRCSPMKGHSHVYWYRQLPEEGLKFMVYLQKENIIDESGMPKERFSAEFPKEGPSILRIQQVVRGDSAAYFCASSPGQGRYEETQYFGPGTRLLVL.

Here the CDR3 reads CASSDLGGPCTDTQYF. The DNA of the CDR3 is TGTGCCAGCAGTGACCTTGGTGGGCCTTGCACAGATACGCAGTATTTT. This rearrangement joins TRBV6-4 to TRBJ2-3; D not certain. CDR1 is MRHNA, CDR2 SNTAGT, per germline. The CDR3 loop spans 16 amino acids. Trimming removed 2 bases at V and 1 base at J, with 13 bases between.

The genes are TRBV18 and TRBJ1-3; a weak D match, TRBD1 (6 bases). The CDR3 extends over 18 amino acids. The V gene lost 3 bases and the J gene lost 2 bases, with 20 bases spanning the gap. Germline V gene lookup returns CDR1 KGHSH and CDR2 LQKENI. This chain's CDR3 is CASSPLSGGIGAGNTIYF. CDR3 bases: TGTGCCAGCTCACCCCTCTCCGGGGGCATAGGTGCTGGAAACACCATATATTTT.

This clone was picked up one time. The rearrangement uses TRBV7-2 and TRBJ1-3; maybe TRBD1 (6 bases). The CDR3 loop spans 17 amino acids. Germline-derived CDR1 and CDR2 are SGHTA and FQGNSA. The V end lost 0 bases, the J end lost 0 bases, and 12 bases lay between the germline ends. The CDR3 reads CASSLAGGPSSGNTIYF. The CDR3 DNA reads TGTGCCAGCAGCTTAGCGGGGGGCCCGAGCTCTGGAAACACCATATATTTT.

J is TRBJ2-7 and V is TRBV4-2; 8 nucleotides match TRBD2. V lost 0 bases, J lost 6 bases, and 10 bases stayed unmatched. Germline V lookup: CDR1 LGHNA, CDR2 YNFKEQ. This CDR3 is built from 16 residues. The CDR3 DNA follows: TGTGCCAGCAGCCAAGATTGGAGGACTAGCATTCGCGAGCAGTACTTC. Its translation is CASSQDWRTSIREQYF.

The chain links TRBV11-2 to TRBJ2-7; 10 bases are shared with TRBD1. This CDR3 has 15 residues. V shed 5 bases and J 2 bases; nucleotides not matched to a gene: 6. CDR1 is SGHAT, CDR2 FQNNGV, per germline. The CDR3 reads CASSVTGQGTYEQYF. DNA for the CDR3: TGTGCCAGCAGCGTCACGGGACAGGGGACCTACGAGCAGTACTTC. The full variable domain, its missing parts supplied by reference TRBV11-2 and TRBJ2-7, is EAGVAQSPRYKIIEKRQSVAFWCNPISGHATLYWYQQILGQGPKLLIQFQNNGVVDDSQLPKDRFSAERLKGVDSTLKIQPAKLEDSAVYLCASSVTGQGTYEQYFGPGTRLTVT.

The chain employs TRBV7-9 and TRBJ2-1; the D gene is possibly TRBD2 (6 bases). The CDR3 loop spans 15 amino acids. Per the germline V gene, CDR1 is SEHNR and CDR2 is FQNEAQ (reference sequence). Trimming removed 6 bases at V and 4 bases at J, with 16 bases between. In DNA form, the CDR3 reads TGTGCCAGCAGTAATCTAGGAGGGGAATACAATGAGCAGTTCTTC. Encoded protein: CASSNLGGEYNEQFF.

V gene TRBV27 combines with J gene TRBJ2-5; no definite D call. The CDR3 runs 12 residues. Trimming took 5 bases from V and 3 from J, leaving 7 bases between them. In germline, CDR1 is MNHEY, CDR2 SMNVEV (reference sequence). CDR3 sequence (DNA): TGTGCCAGCAGTAATAGGAAAGAGACCCAGTACTTC. Its protein product is CASSNRKETQYF.

On this clone: Other DNA sequences in this specimen translate into the identical CDR3. This chain uses TRBV5-4 with TRBJ2-5, with 13 bases matching TRBD2. The CDR3 spans 16 residues. CDR1 and CDR2 (germline): SGHNT, YYREEE (reference sequence). Trimming cost V 3 bases and J 0 bases; bases outside gene matches: 2. The CDR3 DNA is TGTGCCAGCAGCTCCGGGACTAGCGGGAACCAAGAGACCCAGTACTTC. It yields the protein CASSSGTSGNQETQYF. The full variable domain, rest sourced from reference TRBV5-4 and TRBJ2-5, is ETGVTQSPTHLIKTRGQQVTLRCSSQSGHNTVSWYQQALGQGPQFIFQYYREEENGRGNFPPRFSGLQFPNYSSELNVNALELDDSALYLCASSSGTSGNQETQYFGPGTRLLVL.

CDR3: CASSWTLNYGYTF. As DNA, the CDR3 is TGTGCCAGCAGCTGGACCCTAAACTATGGCTACACCTTC. The J gene is TRBJ1-2, the V gene TRBV11-2; D unclear. The CDR3 is made up of 13 amino acids. Deletions cut 4 bases from V and 2 bases from J, with 8 bases between. Germline CDR1 reads SGHAT; CDR2 reads FQNNGV.

V gene TRBV9 combines with J gene TRBJ2-2; 8 bases are shared with TRBD1. The ends lost 1 base at V and 4 bases at J; junction bases unmatched: 3. CDR1 SGDLS and CDR2 YYNGEE come from the germline V gene. The CDR3 is 15 residues long. Here the CDR3 DNA reads TGTGCCAGCAGCGTAAGGACAGGGCCCACCGGGGAGCTGTTTTTT. This codes for CASSVRTGPTGELFF. Supplemented by reference TRBV9 and TRBJ2-2, the full variable domain reads DSGVTQTPKHLITATGQRVTLRCSPRSGDLSVYWYQQSLDQGLQFLIQYYNGEERAKGNILERFSAQQFPDLHSELNLSSLELGDSALYFCASSVRTGPTGELFFGEGSRLTVL.

The rearrangement links TRBV28 to TRBJ2-7; D is possibly TRBD1 (5 bases). Germline V lookup: CDR1 MDHEN, CDR2 SYDVKM. V lost 2 bases, J lost 5 bases, and 16 bases lay in between. The length of the CDR3 is 15 residues. CDR3 in DNA: TGTGCCAGCAGTTTACCGACAGCACCGACCCACGAGCAGTACTTC. This codes for CASSLPTAPTHEQYF.

The rearrangement links TRBV9 to TRBJ2-3, with a possible D match to TRBD2 (5 bases). Germline V gene lookup returns CDR1 SGDLS and CDR2 YYNGEE. The CDR3 contains 16 residues. The ends were cut back, 3 bases at V and 0 bases at J, with 14 bases in the middle. CDR3 in DNA: TGTGCCAGCAGCGGTCGAGCGGAGCCTAGCACAGATACGCAGTATTTT. It translates to CASSGRAEPSTDTQYF.

This clone was picked up a small number of times. This chain connects TRBV4-2 to TRBJ2-3, with 10 bases lining up with TRBD2. V trimming: 5 bases; J trimming: 3 bases; junction bases outside the gene matches: 11. Germline V CDR1 and CDR2: LGHNA, YNFKEQ. The CDR3 loop spans 17 amino acids. The CDR3 DNA sequence: TGTGCCAGCAGCGATAAAAGCGGGAGGGCCCGTACAGATACGCAGTATTTT. It encodes CASSDKSGRARTDTQYF.

This clone has just one count. This chain connects TRBV14 to TRBJ1-5; TRBD1 might be the D (5 bases). This CDR3 has 17 residues. Trimming removed 4 bases from V and 6 bases from J, with 22 bases in between. In germline, CDR1 is SGHDN, CDR2 FVKESK. CDR3 sequence reads: CASSRVPGPPFRQPQHF. CDR3 sequence (DNA): TGTGCCAGCAGCCGCGTTCCGGGGCCCCCGTTTCGTCAGCCCCAGCATTTT.

The rearrangement joins TRBV29-1 to TRBJ2-7, with 10 bases fitting TRBD1. CDR1 SQVTM and CDR2 ANQGSEA come from the germline V gene. The junction had 5 bases not matched to a gene; V was cut back by 4 bases and J by 5 bases. The CDR3 extends over 13 amino acids. The CDR3 DNA sequence: TGCAGCGTTGCCGACAGGGGGCCCGACGAGCAGTACTTC. It translates to CSVADRGPDEQYF.

V usage is TRBV19 and J usage is TRBJ1-5; perhaps TRBD1 as D (6 bases). The V and J ends lost 4 bases and 1 base respectively, with 11 bases between them. CDR1 is LNHDA and CDR2 is SQIVND in the germline V gene (reference sequence). The CDR3 length is 15 residues. CDR3 nucleotides: TGTGCCAGTAGTAGTATGGGACACAGCAATCAGCCCCAGCATTTT. It encodes CASSSMGHSNQPQHF.

V is TRBV5-1 and J is TRBJ2-1; 8 nucleotides agree with TRBD2. The CDR3 has 15 residues. The V and J ends lost 4 bases and 2 bases, in that order; junction bases with no gene match: 5. Germline loops: CDR1 SGHRS, CDR2 YFSETQ. CDR3 protein: CASSLGRATYNEQFF. The DNA for the CDR3 is TGCGCCAGCAGCCTCGGGAGGGCCACCTACAATGAGCAGTTCTTC.

As for this clone: The sample carries other DNA sequences with the same CDR3. The chain uses TRBV18 and TRBJ2-1; 12 bases fit TRBD2. Per the germline V gene, CDR1 is KGHSH and CDR2 is LQKENI. Trimming removed 2 bases from V and 2 bases from J; junction bases left unmatched: 1. CDR3 length: 16 amino acids. Here the CDR3 DNA reads TGTGCCAGCTCACCAGGACTAGCGGGGACCTACAATGAGCAGTTCTTC. Translation gives CASSPGLAGTYNEQFF.

The rearrangement links TRBV7-9 to TRBJ2-7; D tentatively reads TRBD1 or TRBD2 (6 bases each). There are 14 residues in the CDR3. Trimming took off 5 bases at V and 8 bases at J, with 19 bases between the two ends. Germline V CDR1 and CDR2: SEHNR, FQNEAQ (reference sequence). The CDR3 loop reads CASSPLQGLYQQYF. CDR3 nucleotides: TGTGCCAGCAGCCCCCTACAGGGACTTTACCAGCAGTACTTC.

This chain joins TRBV5-5 and TRBJ2-7; a possible D gene is TRBD2 (5 bases). The V gene lost 5 bases and the J gene lost 1 base, with 13 bases spanning the gap. Germline values: CDR1 SGHKS, CDR2 YYEKEE (reference sequence). This CDR3 is 14 amino acids long. CDR3 residues: CASSGSRVSYEQYF. CDR3 nucleotide sequence: TGTGCCAGCAGTGGGAGTAGGGTTTCCTACGAGCAGTACTTC.

This clone was observed a single time. CDR3 bases: TGTGCCAGCAGCTACGGGGCTAGCGGAACTGGCATCTACGAGCAGTACTTC. The encoded protein is CASSYGASGTGIYEQYF. This rearrangement joins TRBV5-4 to TRBJ2-7, with 7 bases matching TRBD2. This CDR3 has 17 residues. Germline loops: CDR1 SGHNT, CDR2 YYREEE (reference sequence). After removal of 3 bases from V and 3 bases from J, the junction contained 15 bases not matched to a gene. The complete variable domain, with remaining parts taken from reference TRBV5-4 and TRBJ2-7, reads ETGVTQSPTHLIKTRGQQVTLRCSSQSGHNTVSWYQQALGQGPQFIFQYYREEENGRGNFPPRFSGLQFPNYSSELNVNALELDDSALYLCASSYGASGTGIYEQYFGPGTRLTVT.

The J gene is TRBJ2-2, the V gene TRBV5-1, with 8 bases identical to TRBD2. The CDR3 covers 17 residues. Germline V lookup: CDR1 SGHRS, CDR2 YFSETQ. J was trimmed by 0 bases and V by 0 bases; bases with no gene match: 4. CDR3 coding DNA: TGCGCCAGCAGCTTGGAGCCTAGCGGGTCGAACACCGGGGAGCTGTTTTTT. Amino acids: CASSLEPSGSNTGELFF.

This chain connects TRBV2 to TRBJ1-5; 8 bases agree with TRBD1. CDR3 length equals 14 residues. The V gene's germline CDR1 is SNHLY and CDR2 FYNNEI. J gave up 2 bases and V 5 bases, and 2 bases lay outside the gene matches. As DNA, the CDR3 is TGTGCCAGCAGTATGGACAGGGGCAATCAGCCCCAGCATTTT. Amino acids: CASSMDRGNQPQHF.

The V call is TRBV28, the J call TRBJ2-5; 11 bases align to TRBD2. Germline V lookup: CDR1 MDHEN, CDR2 SYDVKM. Trimming cost V 4 bases and J 0 bases; bases outside gene matches: 4. The CDR3 is made up of 16 amino acids. The CDR3 bases are TGTGCCAGCAGTTCTCGGACTAGCGGGTACCAAGAGACCCAGTACTTC. Its translation: CASSSRTSGYQETQYF.